The rows below give T cell receptor beta chains drawn from one sample of a study of vaccination and CD4 T cells after COVID-19. The antigens for these receptors are not known. TCRdb re-called the PCR reads through MiXCR, storing one row per CDR3 protein. The sample consists of around 26,000 distinct CDR3 sequences, about 39% of them appearing once. Sequencing input: CD4+ T cells from blood, cultured in vitro. Receptors originate from a human donor who had recovered from COVID-19. The CDR3 runs from the conserved cysteine through the conserved F or W. Fields, in order: D gene, V gene, J gene, clone size, CDR3 DNA, CDR3 protein. D genes are given only for firm matches. Size is stated for part of the rows, as once, few or many counts, or as a class when the clone is expanded.

TRBD1	TRBV10-1	TRBJ2-7	.	TGCGCCAGCAGTTCGGACAGGGGGCATATCTACGAGCAGTACTTC	CASSSDRGHIYEQYF
TRBD1	TRBV7-9	TRBJ2-1	.	TGTGCCAGCAGCTCCCGGGACAGGGGGTTTAATGAGCAGTTCTTC	CASSSRDRGFNEQFF
TRBD1	TRBV28	TRBJ1-2	.	TGTGCCAGCAGGGAAAGCCGGACAGGGAGTTACACCTTC	CASRESRTGSYTF
TRBD2	TRBV30	TRBJ2-5	few	TGTGCCTGGAGTGTACGGGGTAGCGGGAGGAGGGGGTTGGAGACCCAGTACTTC	CAWSVRGSGRRGLETQYF
.	TRBV19	TRBJ2-3	once	TGTGCCAGTAGTCGGGGGCACACAGATACGCAGTATTTT	CASSRGHTDTQYF
.	TRBV20-1	TRBJ2-7	.	TGCAGTGCTAGAGCTAGGCAGAGGGCCTACGAGCAGTACTTC	CSARARQRAYEQYF
.	TRBV7-8	TRBJ1-2	.	TGTGCCAGCAGCTTGGCAGGGTGGTCGGATGGCTACACCTTC	CASSLAGWSDGYTF
TRBD2	TRBV2	TRBJ2-5	few	TGTGCCAGCAGTGGGGCCACTAGCGGGGGGCCTGGGAGGTACCAAGAGACCCAGTACTTC	CASSGATSGGPGRYQETQYF
TRBD2	TRBV4-1	TRBJ2-3	.	TGCGCCAGCAGCCAAGTGTCGGGGGGTACTCAGGATACGCAGTATTTT	CASSQVSGGTQDTQYF
.	TRBV27	TRBJ2-1	few	TGTGCCAGCAGTCTGAGGTCGGGGGACGGGGATGAGCAGTTCTTC	CASSLRSGDGDEQFF
.	TRBV7-9	TRBJ2-2	.	TGTGCCAGCAGCTTTTGGGGACCGAACACCGGGGAGCTGTTTTTT	CASSFWGPNTGELFF
TRBD2	TRBV20-1	TRBJ2-3	.	TGCAGTGCCAGACGCGGGACTATAGGCACAGATACGCAGTATTTT	CSARRGTIGTDTQYF
TRBD2	TRBV28	TRBJ2-7	.	TGTGCCAGCAGTTTAGTACGCGGGGGTTTATCCTACGAGCAGTACTTC	CASSLVRGGLSYEQYF
.	TRBV20-1	TRBJ2-2	few	TGCAGTGCCCCCCGGCAGCGGACGAACACCGGGGAGCTGTTTTTT	CSAPRQRTNTGELFF
.	TRBV28	TRBJ2-3	.	TGTGCCAGCAGTTTCGCGGCAGGGGGGTTCACAGATACGCAGTATTTT	CASSFAAGGFTDTQYF
.	TRBV23-1	TRBJ1-1	few	TGCGCCAGCAGGGGACTGGCCCCCCGCACTGAAGCTTTCTTT	CASRGLAPRTEAFF
.	TRBV12-3/TRBV12-4	TRBJ2-7	.	TGTGCCAGCAGTTCGACAGGCGCCAGCTCCTACGAGCAGTACTTC	CASSSTGASSYEQYF
TRBD1	TRBV7-9	TRBJ2-3	few	TGTGCCAGCCACCCGGGACAGGGGCGCACAGATACGCAGTATTTT	CASHPGQGRTDTQYF
TRBD1	TRBV5-4	TRBJ2-3	.	TGTGCCAGCAGCTTGGGACAGGGGAAAGATACGCAGTATTTT	CASSLGQGKDTQYF
.	TRBV4-3	TRBJ2-3	.	TGCGCCAGCAGCCAACGGTTAGCCGCAGATACGCAGTATTTT	CASSQRLAADTQYF
.	TRBV6-1	TRBJ1-1	.	TGTGCCAGCAGCCCAGGGACGGGGGGAAAAATGAACACTGAAGCTTTCTTT	CASSPGTGGKMNTEAFF
.	TRBV5-4	TRBJ1-5	.	TGTGCCAGCAGCTTGGCCGGACAGAGCAATCAGCCCCAGCATTTT	CASSLAGQSNQPQHF
.	TRBV2	TRBJ2-2	.	TGTGCCAGCAGTGAGGCGCGGATGAACACCGGGGAGCTGTTTTTT	CASSEARMNTGELFF
.	TRBV19	TRBJ2-1	.	TGTGCCAGTAGTATTGAAGGGGCGCGGAATGAGCAGTTCTTC	CASSIEGARNEQFF